A selection of T cell receptor beta chains follows, all from one sample in a study of cytomegalovirus exposure and HLA in healthy donors. TCRdb's table, derived via immunoSEQ multiplex PCR, lists solely in-frame clones and lacks some. This table has approximately 79,000 clones, roughly 79% appearing once. Material for sequencing was PBMCs. These receptors all come from a male donor in good health and CMV-seropositive. Each CDR3 is given with its conserved first and last residue. A D gene is named only where the DNA matches it firmly. Clone size is shown for a subset of rows, as once, few, many or a class of expanded clone.

j_gene,d_gene,abundance,v_gene,CDR3nt,CDR3aa
TRBJ1-2,TRBD1,-,TRBV5-6,TGTGCCAGCAGTAGGACAGGGTTAGAAGGCTACACCTTC,CASSRTGLEGYTF
TRBJ2-7,TRBD2,-,TRBV4-1,TGCGCCAGCAGCCAAGATCCCTCTAGCGGGGGGGTTTCCTACGAGCAGTACTTC,CASSQDPSSGGVSYEQYF
TRBJ1-3,-,-,TRBV6-5,TGTGCCAGCAGTTACTCGAAGGGGCTCGGAAACACCATATATTTT,CASSYSKGLGNTIYF
TRBJ2-7,-,-,TRBV29-1,TGCAGCGTTGGAGGGGGCGCGGGATACGAGCAGTACTTC,CSVGGGAGYEQYF
TRBJ1-5,-,-,TRBV19,TGTGCCAGTAGGGTAGCCCTCTATTCCAATCAGCCCCAGCATTTT,CASRVALYSNQPQHF
TRBJ2-2,-,once,TRBV9,TGTGCCAGCAGCGTATATGAGGGAAACACCGGGGAGCTGTTTTTT,CASSVYEGNTGELFF
TRBJ1-3,TRBD1,once,TRBV28,TGTGCCAGCAGTTACAAGACAGGGGACCCTGGAAACACCATATATTTT,CASSYKTGDPGNTIYF
TRBJ1-4,-,-,TRBV4-2,TGTGCCAGCAGCCAGGCCGGGCGTGGGGGGGGTAATGAAAAACTGTTTTTT,CASSQAGRGGGNEKLFF
TRBJ2-3,-,-,TRBV6-6,TGTGCCAGCAGTATCCAGGACACAGATACGCAGTATTTT,CASSIQDTDTQYF
TRBJ2-2,-,-,TRBV29-1,TGCAGCGTGACCCTTAGCGATTACGGGGAGCTGTTTTTT,CSVTLSDYGELFF
TRBJ1-6,TRBD1,-,TRBV9,TGTGCCAGCAGCGACAGGGGAACGGATTCACCCCTCCACTTT,CASSDRGTDSPLHF
TRBJ2-3,-,few,TRBV6-5,TGTGCCAGCAGGGCATACGATACGCAGTATTTT,CASRAYDTQYF
TRBJ2-7,-,-,TRBV5-4,TGTGCCAGCAGTGTTTGGGCAGGGACCTACGAGCAGTACTTC,CASSVWAGTYEQYF
TRBJ2-7,-,-,TRBV18,TGTGCCAGCTCACCACCAGCCAGGGGAGCCGAGCAGTACTTC,CASSPPARGAEQYF
TRBJ1-1,TRBD1,-,TRBV7-2,TGTGCCAGCAGCTCCAGGACAGGGGCCACTGAAGCTTTCTTT,CASSSRTGATEAFF
TRBJ2-7,-,-,TRBV27,TGTGCCAGCAGTCCCAGTGGAGGAGACGAGCAGTACTTC,CASSPSGGDEQYF
TRBJ2-2,-,-,TRBV18,TGTGCCAGCTCACCAGATCAGGCGAACACCGGGGAGCTGTTTTTT,CASSPDQANTGELFF
TRBJ2-2,TRBD1,few,TRBV7-6,TGTGCCAGCAGCTCTGGACAGGGCGGGACCGGGGAGCTGTTTTTT,CASSSGQGGTGELFF
TRBJ2-7,TRBD2,-,TRBV6-5,TGTGCCAGCAGTTACTCTTTTAGTAGCGGGATCTACGAGCAGTACTTC,CASSYSFSSGIYEQYF
TRBJ2-7,TRBD1,-,TRBV10-3,TGTGCCATCAGTAGTACCGGACAGGCCTACGAGCAGTACTTC,CAISSTGQAYEQYF
TRBJ1-6,TRBD1,-,TRBV10-3,TGTGCCATCAGTGAGGACAGGGGGAGCTCCTATAATTCACCCCTCCACTTT,CAISEDRGSSYNSPLHF
TRBJ2-5,TRBD1,-,TRBV7-3,TGTGCCAGCAGCCGCAGGGGGTGGGAGACCCAGTACTTC,CASSRRGWETQYF
TRBJ2-2,-,-,TRBV12-5,TGTGCTAGTGGTTTGGTACAAACAGGGAGATACGCCGGGGAGCTGTTTTTT,CASGLVQTGRYAGELFF
TRBJ1-3,-,-,TRBV7-2,TGTGCCAGCAGCCGCGGGGGGAGGGCCAGCTCTGGAAACACCATATATTTT,CASSRGGRASSGNTIYF
TRBJ2-3,-,-,TRBV7-9,TGTGCCAGCAGCTTAAACGGTTACGCTGGTACGCAGTATTTT,CASSLNGYAGTQYF
TRBJ2-3,TRBD2,-,TRBV11-2,TGTGCCAGCAGCTTCGGCAGGGGGTCGCGGGGGGGCGAAGATACGCAGTATTTT,CASSFGRGSRGGEDTQYF
TRBJ2-5,TRBD2,-,TRBV5-6,TGTGCCAGCGGTCCGGGACTAGCGGGGGGGGAGACCCAGTACTTC,CASGPGLAGGETQYF
TRBJ2-2,TRBD2,-,TRBV4-1,TGCGCCAGCAGCCAAGGGCTAGCGGGAATCGGGGAGCTGTTTTTT,CASSQGLAGIGELFF
TRBJ2-1,TRBD2,-,TRBV7-7,TGTGCTAGCAGCCCCTGGGGTAGCGGGAGGGTGAATGAGCAGTTCTTC,CASSPWGSGRVNEQFF
TRBJ2-3,-,-,TRBV9,TGTGCCAGCAGCGTAGGGGGCCTCCTAGATACGCAGTATTTT,CASSVGGLLDTQYF
TRBJ2-1,TRBD2,-,TRBV27,TGTGCCAGCAGTTACCAAACTAGCGCCCACAATGAGCAGTTCTTC,CASSYQTSAHNEQFF
TRBJ1-6,-,-,TRBV13,TGTGCCAGCAGCTTAGCCCATCGGAATTCACCCCTCCACTTT,CASSLAHRNSPLHF
TRBJ2-5,TRBD1,-,TRBV6-6,TGTGCCAGCAGTTACTCCGGACAGGGGATGGAGACCCAGTACTTC,CASSYSGQGMETQYF
TRBJ2-7,TRBD1,-,TRBV6-1,TGTGCCAGCAGTTTGCAGGGGGCAACCTACGAGCAGTACTTC,CASSLQGATYEQYF
TRBJ1-6,TRBD1,-,TRBV10-2,TGCGCCAGCAGTGAGTCAAGCGGGACAGGGCTTTCACCCCTCCACTTT,CASSESSGTGLSPLHF
TRBJ1-1,-,few,TRBV10-3,TGTGCCATCAGTACAGGGCTAGGGAACACTGAAGCTTTCTTT,CAISTGLGNTEAFF
TRBJ2-1,-,-,TRBV21-1,TGTGCCAGCAGCATCGAAATCTTAATAGCGGGAGCGGCCGATGAGCAGTTCTTC,CASSIEILIAGAADEQFF
TRBJ2-1,TRBD1,-,TRBV11-3,TGTGCCAGCAGCCCGGGGACAGGGGCATCCTACAATGAGCAGTTCTTC,CASSPGTGASYNEQFF
TRBJ2-6,TRBD1,-,TRBV5-8,TGTGCCAGCAGCTGGACAGGGGTGTCCTCTGGGGCCAACGTCCTGACTTTC,CASSWTGVSSGANVLTF
TRBJ1-2,-,-,TRBV27,-,CASSTSDRGYFYGYTF
TRBJ1-5,TRBD1,-,TRBV4-1,TGCGCCAGCAGCCTGGGGGGACAGGGCTTTCAGCCCCAGCATTTT,CASSLGGQGFQPQHF
TRBJ2-1,-,-,TRBV18,TGTGCCAGCTCACCACCGGTGCGAGGGGGAGCTTTTTACAATGAGCAGTTCTTC,CASSPPVRGGAFYNEQFF
TRBJ1-5,-,-,TRBV18,TGTGCCAGCTCACCATTTAGCGCACCCGGCAATCAGCCCCAGCATTTT,CASSPFSAPGNQPQHF
TRBJ2-7,TRBD1,-,TRBV6-1,TGTGCCAGCAGTCCCGGGACAGGGATCTCCTACGAGCAGTACTTC,CASSPGTGISYEQYF
TRBJ2-1,-,-,TRBV29-1,TGCAGCTTCGGACAAACCTACAATGAGCAGTTCTTC,CSFGQTYNEQFF
TRBJ1-1,-,-,TRBV4-3,TGCGCCAGCAGCCAAGAAATCCGGGGTCTTGAAGCTTTCTTT,CASSQEIRGLEAFF
TRBJ2-1,TRBD2,-,TRBV5-1,TGCGCCAGCAGCTTTACGCCGGGACTAGCGGGAGTTAAAGAGCAGTTCTTC,CASSFTPGLAGVKEQFF
TRBJ1-1,-,-,TRBV27,TGTGCCAGCAGTTTACGGTTACTCACTGAAGCTTTCTTT,CASSLRLLTEAFF
TRBJ2-1,-,once,TRBV7-8,TGTGCCAGCAGCCCCCTCCAGTTCTTC,CASSPLQFF
TRBJ2-5,TRBD1,few,TRBV18,TGTGCCAGCTCACCGTCGACAGGGGAGACCCAGTACTTC,CASSPSTGETQYF
TRBJ2-1,-,-,TRBV11-2,TGTGCCAGCAGCTTATCTCTGAGTGGGGGGACGACCTACAATGAGCAGTTCTTC,CASSLSLSGGTTYNEQFF
TRBJ2-7,TRBD2,-,TRBV5-1,TGCGCCAGCAGCTGGACCCCGGGACTAGCGGCCAACGAGCAGTACTTC,CASSWTPGLAANEQYF
TRBJ1-1,TRBD1,-,TRBV4-1,TGCGCCAGCAGCCTCTACAGGGGCACTGAAGCTTTCTTT,CASSLYRGTEAFF
TRBJ2-5,TRBD2,-,TRBV5-4,TGTGCCAGCAGCTTGGATGGTCTAGCGGGGGGATTCCAAGAGACCCAGTACTTC,CASSLDGLAGGFQETQYF
TRBJ2-5,TRBD2,-,TRBV5-1,TGCGCCAGCAGCTTGCCTAGCGGGGAGGAGACCCAGTACTTC,CASSLPSGEETQYF
TRBJ2-7,-,once,TRBV7-8,TGTGCCAGCAGCTTAGCGCAGGGCTGGATAGGAGCTTCCTACGAGCAGTACTTC,CASSLAQGWIGASYEQYF
TRBJ2-5,-,-,TRBV7-2,TGTGCCAGCAGCTTTCCTGAAGAGACCCAGTACTTC,CASSFPEETQYF
TRBJ2-7,-,few,TRBV27,TGTGCCAGCAGTCCCGAAGTCCAGCGAGAGCAGTACTTC,CASSPEVQREQYF
TRBJ2-7,TRBD1,-,TRBV4-1,TGCGCCAGCAGCCCCCTGTTGCTGGGGGGACAGGACTACGAGCAGTACTTC,CASSPLLLGGQDYEQYF